These T cell receptor beta chains were read from a single sample in a study of T cell responses to AZD1222 COVID-19 vaccine. TCRdb's table, derived via immunoSEQ multiplex PCR, lists solely in-frame clones and lacks some. Of about 84,000 clones in the sample, roughly nine tenths were seen once. The sample here was peripheral blood, taken on day 0 of AZD1222 vaccination. The receptor source for this set is an adult in good health. Each CDR3 is given without its conserved first and last residue. The order of the fields is V gene, J gene, clone size, CDR3 protein. Size is stated for part of the rows, as once, few or many counts, or as a class when the clone is expanded.

TRBV7-9	TRBJ1-4	NA	ASSLDGGTNEKLF
TRBV5-8	TRBJ1-3	NA	ASSLGGSGNTIY
TRBV6-5	TRBJ1-5	NA	ASTQLGNQPQH
TRBV18	TRBJ2-7	NA	ASSLRTGRDEQY
TRBV7-9	TRBJ2-5	NA	ASSAGQGETQY
TRBV19	TRBJ2-1	NA	ASSLAGGGLVQF
TRBV7-2	TRBJ1-4	once	ASSATAGSKLF
TRBV5-1	TRBJ2-1	NA	ASSLSLAGVNEQF
TRBV19	TRBJ1-5	few	ASSFQYSNQPQH
TRBV5-1	TRBJ1-1	NA	ASSPEGANTEAF
TRBV28	TRBJ2-7	NA	ASSPTWRGSYEQY
TRBV11-3	TRBJ2-1	NA	ASSLAAESYNEQF
TRBV6-5	TRBJ2-3	NA	ASSYAGLANTDTQY
TRBV11-3	TRBJ2-3	NA	ASSLSTDTQY
TRBV10-3	TRBJ1-5	NA	AISGNDQPQH
TRBV14	TRBJ1-3	NA	ASSPNRGTIY
TRBV11-2	TRBJ2-7	NA	ASSTSTGGYEQY
TRBV7-9	TRBJ2-2	NA	ASSKGQGAGTGELF
TRBV7-9	TRBJ2-1	NA	ASSLAAGSYNEQF
TRBV29-1	TRBJ2-7	NA	SVNYGQGGREQY
TRBV7-9	TRBJ2-7	few	ASSTPSGVYEQY
TRBV1	TRBJ2-7	NA	TSNPTTGLAGSSYEQY
TRBV4-1	TRBJ1-1	NA	ASSQQGGRGTEAF
TRBV6-1	TRBJ1-2	once	ASREYSYGYT
TRBV11-2	TRBJ2-7	NA	ASSLDQRPGYSYEQY
TRBV12-3/TRBV12-4	TRBJ1-1	NA	ASSPGPGQAF